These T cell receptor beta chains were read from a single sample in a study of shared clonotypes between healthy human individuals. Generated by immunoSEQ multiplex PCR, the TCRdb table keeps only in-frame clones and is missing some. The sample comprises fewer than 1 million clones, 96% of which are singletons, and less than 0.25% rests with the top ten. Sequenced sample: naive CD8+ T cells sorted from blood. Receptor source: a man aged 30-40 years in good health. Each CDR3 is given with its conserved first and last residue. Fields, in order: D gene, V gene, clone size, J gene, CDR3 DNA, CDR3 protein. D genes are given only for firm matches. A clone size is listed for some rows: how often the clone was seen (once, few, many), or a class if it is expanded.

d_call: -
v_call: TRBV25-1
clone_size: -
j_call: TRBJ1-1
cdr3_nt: TGTGCCAGCATTTCTCTGGGCGGTCCTACTGAAGCTTTCTTT
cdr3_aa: CASISLGGPTEAFF

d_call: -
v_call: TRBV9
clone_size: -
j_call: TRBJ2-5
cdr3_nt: TGTGCCAGCAGCGTTGACAGCCGCCAAGAGACCCAGTACTTC
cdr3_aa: CASSVDSRQETQYF

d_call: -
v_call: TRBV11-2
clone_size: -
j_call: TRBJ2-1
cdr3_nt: TGTGCCAGCAGCCTATCCATAGCGGTGGTGGGCCGCAATGAGCAGTTCTTC
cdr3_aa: CASSLSIAVVGRNEQFF

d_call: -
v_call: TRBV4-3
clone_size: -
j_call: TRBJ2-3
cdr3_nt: TGCGCCAGCAGCCAAGATGTATCGGAAGATACGCAGTATTTT
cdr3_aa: CASSQDVSEDTQYF

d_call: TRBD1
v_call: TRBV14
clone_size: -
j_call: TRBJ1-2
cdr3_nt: TGTGCCAGCAGCCAACCGGGACAGGGGGTCTATGGCTACACCTTC
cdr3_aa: CASSQPGQGVYGYTF

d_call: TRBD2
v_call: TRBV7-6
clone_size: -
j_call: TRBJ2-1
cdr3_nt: TGTGCCAGCAGCTTATTGACTAGCGGGAGTGGTGAGCAGTTCTTC
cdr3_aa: CASSLLTSGSGEQFF

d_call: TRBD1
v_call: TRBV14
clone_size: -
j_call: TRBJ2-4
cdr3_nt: TGTGCCAGCAGCTCGACAGGGAACATTCAGTACTTC
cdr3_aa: CASSSTGNIQYF

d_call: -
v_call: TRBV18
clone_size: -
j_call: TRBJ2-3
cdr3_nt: TGTGCCAGCTCATCAGATACGCAGTATTTT
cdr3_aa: CASSSDTQYF

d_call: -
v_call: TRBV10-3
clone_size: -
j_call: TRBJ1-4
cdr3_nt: TGTGCCATCAGTGAGCAGACCAGGGGAACTAATGAAAAACTGTTTTTT
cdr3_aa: CAISEQTRGTNEKLFF

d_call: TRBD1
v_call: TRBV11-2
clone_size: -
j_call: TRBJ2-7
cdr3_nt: TGTGCCAGCAGCTTAGGGACAGGGCCCTACGAGCAGTACTTC
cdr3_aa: CASSLGTGPYEQYF

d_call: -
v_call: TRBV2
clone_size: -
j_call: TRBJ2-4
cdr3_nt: TGTGCCAGCAGTGCGAACATTCAGTACTTC
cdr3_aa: CASSANIQYF

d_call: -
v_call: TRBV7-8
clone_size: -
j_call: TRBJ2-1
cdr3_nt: TGTGCCAGCACCCAGCCGCCTTTCAGCTCCTACAATGAGCAGTTCTTC
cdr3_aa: CASTQPPFSSYNEQFF

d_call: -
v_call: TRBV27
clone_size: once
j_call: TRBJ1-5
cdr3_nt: TGTGCCAGCAGTTTCCGGCAGAATCAGCCCCAGCATTTT
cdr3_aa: CASSFRQNQPQHF

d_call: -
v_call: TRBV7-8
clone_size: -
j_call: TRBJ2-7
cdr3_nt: TGTGCCAGCAGCTCGACCGGGCCTTCTATACCCTACGAGCAGTACTTC
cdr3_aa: CASSSTGPSIPYEQYF

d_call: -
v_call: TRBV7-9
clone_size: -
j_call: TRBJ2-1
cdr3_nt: TGTGCCAGCAGCTTTGGATCTGAGCAGTTCTTC
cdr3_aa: CASSFGSEQFF

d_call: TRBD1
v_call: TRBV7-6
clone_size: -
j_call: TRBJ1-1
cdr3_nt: TGTGCCAGCAGCGACCAGGGGGCCATGAACACTGAAGCTTTCTTT
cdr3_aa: CASSDQGAMNTEAFF

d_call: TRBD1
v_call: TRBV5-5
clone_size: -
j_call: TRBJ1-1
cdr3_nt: TGTGCCAGCAGCTTGAGGGACAGGGTTTCGAACACTGAAGCTTTCTTT
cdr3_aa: CASSLRDRVSNTEAFF

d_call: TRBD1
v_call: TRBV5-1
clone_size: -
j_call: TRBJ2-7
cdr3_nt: TGCGCCAGCAGCTTGGGACCGGGACAGTCCTACGAGCAGTACTTC
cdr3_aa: CASSLGPGQSYEQYF

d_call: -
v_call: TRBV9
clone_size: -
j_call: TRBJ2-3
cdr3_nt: TGTGCCAGCAGCGTAGATGGGCCTATGGGAGATACGCAGTATTTT
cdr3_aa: CASSVDGPMGDTQYF

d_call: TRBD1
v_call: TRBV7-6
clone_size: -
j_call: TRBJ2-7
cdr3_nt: TGTGCCAGCAGCTCGCCCGGGACAGGGGTCGGTGGCGGGAGTCTCTACGAGCAGTACTTC
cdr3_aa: CASSSPGTGVGGGSLYEQYF

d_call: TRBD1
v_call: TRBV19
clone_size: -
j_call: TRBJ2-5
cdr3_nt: TGTGCCAGTAGTATCGGGACAGGGGGCCGGGAGACCCAGTACTTC
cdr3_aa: CASSIGTGGRETQYF

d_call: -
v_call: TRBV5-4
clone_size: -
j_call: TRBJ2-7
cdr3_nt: TGTGCCAGCAGCTCTACCGGGACCGTGGAAGTATTC
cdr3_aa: CASSSTGTVEVF

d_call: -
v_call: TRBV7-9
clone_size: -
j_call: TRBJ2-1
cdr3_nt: TGTGCCAGCAGCCCGGGAGCAATAGAGCAGTTCTTC
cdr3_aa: CASSPGAIEQFF